This T cell receptor (beta chain) was obtained from a study of T cell responses to AZD1222 COVID-19 vaccine. Study observations and caveats: In all cases, repertoires were sampled only after the peak T cell response. Close to half of all spike-specific TCRs reportedly target regions of the variants that are unmutated.

Sequencing used immunoSEQ multiplex PCR; TCRdb keeps in-frame clones, though not all of them. The sample yields 95,000 or so clones, approximately 90% seen once. In regard to this clone: Its cognate antigen is unknown.

The CDR3 extends over 21 amino acids. Per the germline V gene, CDR1 is LGHNA and CDR2 is YNFKEQ. Trimming at V came to 4 bases and at J to 5 bases, leaving 23 bases not matched to a gene. The sequence derives from an adult who received the AZD1222 COVID-19 vaccine. This rearrangement joins TRBV4-2 to TRBJ2-1; TRBD2 matches 10 bases. The sample in question was peripheral blood, obtained 28 days after the second AZD1222 dose. The CDR3 here is CASSPAWTGVFLLAGHNEQFF. The CDR3 nucleotides read TGTGCCAGCAGCCCGGCGTGGACAGGAGTTTTTCTACTAGCGGGGCACAATGAGCAGTTCTTC.